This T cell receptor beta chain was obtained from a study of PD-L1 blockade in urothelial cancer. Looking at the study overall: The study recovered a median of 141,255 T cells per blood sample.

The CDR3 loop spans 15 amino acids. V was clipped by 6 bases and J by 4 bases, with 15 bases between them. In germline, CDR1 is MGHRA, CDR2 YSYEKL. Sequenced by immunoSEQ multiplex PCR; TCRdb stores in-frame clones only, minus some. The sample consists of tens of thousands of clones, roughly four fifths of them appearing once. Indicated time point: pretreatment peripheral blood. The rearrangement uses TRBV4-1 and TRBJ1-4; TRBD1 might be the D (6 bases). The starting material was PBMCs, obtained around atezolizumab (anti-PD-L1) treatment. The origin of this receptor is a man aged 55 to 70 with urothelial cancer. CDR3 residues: CASRKLAGVNEKLFF. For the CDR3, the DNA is TGCGCCAGCAGGAAGTTGGCAGGGGTTAATGAAAAACTGTTTTTT.